This T cell receptor (beta chain) was retrieved from a study of Ad26.COV2.S vaccination and SARS-CoV-2 variants. Study summary: Enrolled in COV1001, the donor was in the Ad26.COV2.S trial arm, which received the vaccine. By the intramuscular route, Ad26.COV2.S was given once, or twice 56 days apart. Study outcomes and limitations: Measures of TCR breadth and depth may have fallen short of total T cell responses. Ad26.COV2.S recipients had broader spike-specific TCRs (P = 0.0014).

This clone was seen once. Its antigen is unidentified. The CDR3 has 15 residues. V dropped 3 bases and J dropped 5 bases, with 16 bases sitting between them. The V gene's germline CDR1 is LNHDA and CDR2 SQIVND (reference sequence). Treatment denoted: 15 to 20 received Ad26.COV2.S at low or high dose, single or two shots; roughly 5 received placebo; per-sample allocation not given. Following the first vaccine or placebo injection, samples were taken on day 63. TCRdb's table, derived via immunoSEQ multiplex PCR, lists solely in-frame clones and lacks some. This table holds 400,000 to 500,000 clones, 89% found once.

This chain links TRBV19 with TRBJ2-5; D may be TRBD2 (5 bases). The sequence was obtained from a person between 18 and 59 years old who received the Ad26.COV2.S COVID-19 vaccine or a placebo. The specimen was peripheral blood, collected in a trial of Ad26.COV2.S vaccine versus placebo. CDR3: CASSIRGLEEETQYF. The DNA of the CDR3 is TGTGCCAGTAGTATTCGGGGTCTGGAGGAGGAGACCCAGTACTTC. Full variable domain (outside the CDR3, taken from reference TRBV19 and TRBJ2-5): DGGITQSPKYLFRKEGQNVTLSCEQNLNHDAMYWYRQDPGQGLRLIYYSQIVNDFQKGDIAEGYSVSREKKESFPLTVTSAQKNPTAFYLCASSIRGLEEETQYFGPGTRLLVL.